A single sample is the source of the 31 T cell receptor beta chains below, sequenced in a study of cytomegalovirus exposure and HLA in healthy donors. 13 Jbeta primers and 60 Vbeta primers were used for the PCR. Assay used: immunoSEQ multiplex PCR; TCRdb lists only in-frame clones, some missing. The data show approximately 89,000 clones, around four fifths seen once. Source material: PBMCs. These receptor sequences come from a man aged 30 to 39 in good health and CMV-seropositive.

This rearrangement joins TRBV21-1 to TRBJ2-7; the table assigns TRBD1, which was not confirmed against the DNA. TRBV21-1 counts as a pseudogene. CDR3 length: 17 residues. The CDR3 coding sequence is TGTGCCAGCAGCAAAGCGACAGGACAGGGATGGTCCTACGAGCAGTACTTC. It yields the protein CASSKATGQGWSYEQYF.

The CDR3 region is CASSLEGETYEQYF. The CDR3 bases are TGCGCCAGCAGCCTGGAAGGGGAAACCTACGAGCAGTACTTC. The chain links TRBV5-1 to TRBJ2-7, with TRBD1 as a possible D gene (5 bases). Germline loops: CDR1 SGHRS, CDR2 YFSETQ. V was trimmed by 4 bases and J by 2 bases, leaving 13 bases between them. This CDR3 region has 14 residues.

The CDR3 spells CASSERGFGTQYF. The CDR3 DNA reads as TGTGCCAGTTCCGAGCGGGGGTTCGGGACCCAGTACTTC. The chain joins TRBV19 to TRBJ2-5; TRBD2 agrees at 8 bases. CDR1 is LNHDA, CDR2 SQIVND, per germline (reference sequence). Germline trimming cut 8 bases from V and 7 bases from J; bases unmatched to any gene: 9. This CDR3 region has 13 residues.

This clone was detected a few times. The J gene is TRBJ2-3, the V gene TRBV6-1, with TRBD2 matching over 13 bases. V shed 4 bases and J 4 bases; nucleotides not matched to a gene: 5. The CDR3 is 16 residues long. CDR1 MNHNS and CDR2 SASEGT come from the germline V gene. As DNA, the CDR3 is TGTGCCAGCAGTGGACGACTAGCGGGGGGATCAGATACGCAGTATTTT. It codes for CASSGRLAGGSDTQYF.

This chain links TRBV7-2 with TRBJ2-4; D may be TRBD1 (5 bases). Germline CDR1 reads SGHTA; CDR2 reads FQGNSA. The CDR3 consists of 16 residues. Deletions cut 7 bases from V and 3 bases from J, with 19 bases between. The CDR3 nucleotides are TGTGCCAGCACCACAGGTGAAGACGTTGTCAAAAACATTCAGTACTTC. This translates into CASTTGEDVVKNIQYF.

CDR3 in amino acids: CASSFQGSNEKLFF. The CDR3 nucleotides read TGTGCCAGCAGCTTTCAGGGTTCTAATGAAAAACTGTTTTTT. The V gene is TRBV7-2, the J gene TRBJ1-4; a weak D match, TRBD1 (5 bases). Trimming stripped 3 bases from V and 3 bases from J, with 8 bases between. The CDR3 has 14 residues. The germline gives CDR1 SGHTA, CDR2 FQGNSA. Together with reference TRBV7-2 and TRBJ1-4, the CDR3 gives the full variable domain: GAGVSQSPSNKVTEKGKDVELRCDPISGHTALYWYRQSLGQGLEFLIYFQGNSAPDKSGLPSDRFSAERTGGSVSTLTIQRTQQEDSAVYLCASSFQGSNEKLFFGSGTQLSVL.

This chain connects TRBV19 to TRBJ2-1, with a weak D call TRBD2 (7 bases). V was cut by 5 bases and J by 2 bases, with 16 bases left in between. The CDR3 is 16 residues long. CDR1 LNHDA and CDR2 SQIVND come from the germline V gene (reference sequence). The CDR3, as DNA: TGTGCCAGTAGTGCAGGGGAGGGGGGCCCCTACAATGAGCAGTTCTTC. Encoded protein: CASSAGEGGPYNEQFF. The variable domain in full, with the rest retrieved from reference TRBV19 and TRBJ2-1, is DGGITQSPKYLFRKEGQNVTLSCEQNLNHDAMYWYRQDPGQGLRLIYYSQIVNDFQKGDIAEGYSVSREKKESFPLTVTSAQKNPTAFYLCASSAGEGGPYNEQFFGPGTRLTVL.

Of note for this clone: This could be a read error, since a much larger clone is one nucleotide away. This chain joins TRBV7-9 and TRBJ2-5; D gene unclear. The better agreement between TRBJ2-7 and the DNA end casts doubt on the J call. CDR1 is SEHNR, CDR2 FQNEAQ, per germline (reference sequence). This CDR3 region has 13 residues. CDR3 bases: TGTTCCAGCAGCACCGCGGTATCCTACGAGCAGTACTTC. Its protein is CSSSTAVSYEQYF.

The chain joins TRBV11-2 to TRBJ1-2; D is unclear. CDR1 and CDR2 (germline): SGHAT, FQNNGV. This CDR3 is 15 amino acids long. V gave up 5 bases and J gave up 4 bases, with 17 bases separating them. The CDR3 sequence is CASSPPGSAGYGYTF. Written as DNA, the CDR3 is TGTGCCAGCAGCCCCCCGGGTAGCGCTGGCTATGGCTACACCTTC.

The V call is TRBV23-1, the J call TRBJ2-2; D is ambiguous. TRBV23-1 counts as an open reading frame of uncertain function. The CDR3 runs 16 residues. V was pared by 4 bases and J by 4 bases, with 16 bases between. CDR3 bases: TGCGCCAGCAGTCCTCCTCACGAGGCCCTCACCGGGGAGCTGTTTTTT. It is translated as CASSPPHEALTGELFF.

The chain is built from TRBV9 and TRBJ1-2; 8 bases map to TRBD1. The V segment lost 5 bases and the J segment 6 bases; nucleotides outside the gene matches: 12. The CDR3 runs to 15 residues. Germline V gene lookup returns CDR1 SGDLS and CDR2 YYNGEE. CDR3 protein: CASRGPGTGPDGYTF. In DNA form, the CDR3 reads TGTGCCAGCAGGGGTCCCGGGACAGGTCCCGATGGCTACACCTTC.

This rearrangement joins TRBV4-1 to TRBJ1-5, with a tentative D call TRBD1 (5 bases). The V gene lost 0 bases and the J gene lost 4 bases, with 16 bases spanning the gap. The CDR3 is 17 residues long. Germline V lookup: CDR1 MGHRA, CDR2 YSYEKL. The CDR3 DNA is TGCGCCAGCAGCCAAGACCTCCGGGCAGGGCCGAATCAGCCCCAGCATTTT. Amino acid sequence: CASSQDLRAGPNQPQHF.

As concerns this clone: The junction differs from germline at one of its ends, possibly a read error. J is TRBJ2-3 and V is TRBV30; TRBD2 aligns across 8 bases. The CDR3 is 11 amino acids. Germline V gene data show CDR1 as GTSNPN and CDR2 as SVGIG (reference sequence). CDR3: CAGSGGETQYF. Here the CDR3 DNA reads TGTGCCGGCTCGGGGGGGGAGACCCAGTACTTT.

This rearrangement joins TRBV4-1 to TRBJ1-1; unclear D gene. Germline CDR1 MGHRA, CDR2 YSYEKL. V gave up 4 bases and J gave up 3 bases, with 15 bases separating them. The CDR3 covers 15 residues. This CDR3 is CASSLRFFGDTEAFF. As DNA, the CDR3 is TGCGCCAGCAGCCTTCGATTTTTCGGGGACACTGAAGCTTTCTTT.

The chain links TRBV19 to TRBJ2-7; TRBD1 matches 9 bases. This CDR3 is built from 16 residues. Germline CDR1 and CDR2: LNHDA and SQIVND (reference sequence). J was trimmed by 2 bases and V by 5 bases; bases with no gene match: 10. The CDR3 loop reads CASSPGQGVWTYEQYF. For the CDR3, the DNA is TGTGCCAGTAGTCCGGGACAGGGCGTTTGGACCTACGAGCAGTACTTC.

This sequence joins TRBV2 and TRBJ2-5; 11 bases fit TRBD2. This CDR3 region has 15 residues. Per the germline V gene, CDR1 is SNHLY and CDR2 is FYNNEI. J gave up 4 bases and V 3 bases, and 4 bases lay outside the gene matches. The DNA of the CDR3 is TGTGCCAGCAGTGATCGACTAGCGGGGACAGAGACCCAGTACTTC. Its translation: CASSDRLAGTETQYF.

The V call is TRBV30, the J call TRBJ2-5; weak D call: TRBD1 (6 bases). V gave up 2 bases and J gave up 7 bases, with 23 bases separating them. CDR3 length: 16 amino acids. Germline-derived CDR1 and CDR2 are GTSNPN and SVGIG (reference sequence). The CDR3 is CAWSNEFTGLVGTQYF. The CDR3 region has the DNA TGTGCCTGGAGTAATGAGTTTACAGGGTTGGTCGGGACCCAGTACTTC.

V and J are TRBV7-2 and TRBJ2-1; 14 bases are a match to TRBD2. CDR3 length: 15 amino acids. Per germline, CDR1 SGHTA and CDR2 FQGNSA. V lost 5 bases to trimming and J lost 8 bases; unmatched junction nucleotides: 5. The CDR3 reads CASSVGLAGGYEQFF. CDR3 in DNA: TGTGCCAGCAGCGTCGGACTAGCGGGGGGCTATGAGCAGTTCTTC.

This sequence joins TRBV6-7 and TRBJ1-5; no reliable D call. TRBV6-7 is marked as an open reading frame, function uncertain. The CDR3 runs 16 residues. The V and J ends lost 6 bases and 6 bases respectively, with 21 bases between them. CDR3 sequence: CASRLPRDFRSQPQHF. CDR3 in DNA: TGTGCCAGCAGATTACCGAGGGATTTCCGCAGTCAGCCCCAGCATTTT.

The chain combines TRBV27 with TRBJ1-6; D may be TRBD1 (6 bases). Trimming took 4 bases from V and 5 from J, leaving 9 bases between them. The CDR3 has 14 residues. Germline CDR1 is MNHEY and CDR2 is SMNVEV (reference sequence). The CDR3 DNA reads TGTGCCAGCAGTTCACACAGGGATAATTCACCCCTCCACTTT. Protein: CASSSHRDNSPLHF.

The chain has TRBV7-3 and TRBJ2-6, with a possible D match to TRBD2 (6 bases). CDR1 SGHTA and CDR2 FQGTGA come from the germline V gene. V was trimmed by 2 bases and J by 0 bases, leaving 14 bases between them. The CDR3 has 18 residues. Here the CDR3 reads CASSLYAGRSSGANVLTF. In DNA form, the CDR3 reads TGTGCCAGCAGCTTATACGCAGGGAGGAGCTCTGGGGCCAACGTCCTGACTTTC.

The CDR3 protein is CASSPQQGLNTEAFF. DNA for the CDR3: TGTGCCAGCAGCCCCCAACAGGGGCTGAACACTGAAGCTTTCTTT. This chain connects TRBV7-2 to TRBJ1-1; 7 bases map to TRBD1. V lost 5 bases, J lost 0 bases, and 6 bases stayed unmatched. The CDR3 is 15 amino acids. Germline CDR1 reads SGHTA; CDR2 reads FQGNSA.

This chain connects TRBV19 to TRBJ2-4; TRBD1 matches 7 bases. V was pared by 4 bases and J by 6 bases, with 12 bases of the junction left unmatched. CDR1 is LNHDA and CDR2 is SQIVND in the germline V gene (reference sequence). The CDR3 length is 16 residues. CDR3 DNA: TGTGCCAGTAGTACCCCCAACACGGGACAGTTAAACATTCAGTACTTC. Protein: CASSTPNTGQLNIQYF.

This clone was seen more than once but under ten times. The chain links TRBV27 to TRBJ1-1, with TRBD1 matching 8 bases. Germline V gene data show CDR1 as MNHEY and CDR2 as SMNVEV (reference sequence). The CDR3 runs to 15 residues. V was clipped by 5 bases and J by 3 bases; unmatched bases: 8. The CDR3 DNA is TGTGCCAGCAGTCCGTGGGACAGGTCGCACACTGAAGCTTTCTTT. This gives the protein CASSPWDRSHTEAFF.

The table lists this clone with a count of one. The V and J genes are TRBV7-9 and TRBJ2-7, with a weak D call TRBD2 (6 bases). Trimming cost V 4 bases and J 0 bases, with 13 bases left between them. Germline V gene lookup returns CDR1 SEHNR and CDR2 FQNEAQ (reference sequence). The CDR3 totals 15 residues. The CDR3 here is CASSSTRGASYEQYF. The CDR3, as DNA: TGTGCCAGCAGCTCGACTCGCGGGGCCTCCTACGAGCAGTACTTC.

This clone was picked up many times. The chain couples TRBV7-3 to TRBJ1-5; weak D call: TRBD1 (5 bases). Trimming shortened V by 4 bases and J by 1 base, and 14 bases separated the two germline ends. This CDR3 spans 16 amino acids. Germline V CDR1 and CDR2: SGHTA, FQGTGA. The CDR3 coding sequence is TGTGCCAGCAGCTGCCGGGCCTCAGGGAGCAATCAGCCCCAGCATTTT. Amino acid sequence: CASSCRASGSNQPQHF.

The chain combines TRBV6-1 with TRBJ1-1; D possibly corresponds to TRBD1 (5 bases). Trimming stripped 6 bases from V and 0 bases from J, with 14 bases between. The CDR3 has 15 amino acids. Germline V gene sequence: CDR1 MNHNS, CDR2 SASEGT. This CDR3 reads CASREGQVMNTEAFF. CDR3 sequence (DNA): TGTGCCAGCAGGGAGGGGCAGGTTATGAACACTGAAGCTTTCTTT.

The V and J genes are TRBV27 and TRBJ2-5, with D possibly being TRBD2 (5 bases). The better agreement between TRBJ2-7 and the DNA end casts doubt on the J call. CDR1 and CDR2 from the germline V gene are MNHEY and SMNVEV (reference sequence). The CDR3 length is 15 residues. CDR3: CASSFSGWMTYEQYF. The CDR3 DNA reads as TGTGCCAGCAGTTTTTCGGGGTGGATGACCTACGAGCAGTACTTC.

The J gene is TRBJ1-2, the V gene TRBV5-1; 7 bases match TRBD1. This CDR3 has 15 residues. CDR1 and CDR2 (germline): SGHRS, YFSETQ. V shed 0 bases and J 7 bases; nucleotides not matched to a gene: 9. In DNA form, the CDR3 reads TGCGCCAGCAGCTTGGCACAGGGGAGGACGGGTGGCTACACCTTC. Amino acids: CASSLAQGRTGGYTF.

The V and J genes are TRBV6-1 and TRBJ2-7; 11 bases fit TRBD1. CDR3 length: 14 residues. Germline lookup yields CDR1 MNHNS and CDR2 SASEGT. V was clipped by 2 bases and J by 6 bases; unmatched bases: 3. Here the CDR3 reads CASSETGTGGEQYF. DNA of the CDR3: TGTGCCAGCAGTGAAACCGGGACAGGGGGCGAGCAGTACTTC.

The genes are TRBV9 and TRBJ2-5, with D unresolved. The assigned J gene may be wrong: the sequence end matches TRBJ2-7 better. The CDR3 consists of 14 residues. Germline V CDR1 and CDR2: SGDLS, YYNGEE. CDR3 loop: CASSVGSNSYEQYF. Here the CDR3 DNA reads TGTGCCAGCAGCGTAGGGTCTAACTCCTACGAGCAGTACTTC.